The present entry profiles one T cell receptor beta chain with its context. The CDR3 has 16 amino acids. From germline, CDR1 is MDHEN and CDR2 SYDVKM. After removal of 1 base from V and 6 bases from J, the junction contained 8 bases not matched to a gene. The source of the sample is a study of T cells in Graves' hyperthyroidism and ophthalmopathy. Using RNA transcripts as the source, TCR beta CDR3 regions were amplified. HTBI primers were employed in a first-round RT-PCR of the TCR CDR3. TCRdb itself ran the multiplex PCR reads through MiXCR, one entry per CDR3 protein. Here the sample spans under 400,000 distinct CDR3 sequences, 15% to 20% being singletons. PBMCs stemmed from about 9.7 ml fresh peripheral blood.

This sequence was found in a woman aged 40-49 years with Graves' ophthalmopathy. The V call is TRBV28, the J call TRBJ2-5; 10 positions agree with TRBD2. The specimen was blood. The CDR3 spells CASSLSPSGSRKTQYF. CDR3 coding DNA: TGTGCCAGCAGTTTATCGCCTAGCGGGAGCAGAAAGACCCAGTACTTC.